These 19 T cell receptor beta chains share one sample of origin, sequenced in a study of regulatory T cells in long-lasting Graves disease. iRepertoire HTBI primers and Arm-PCR of CDR3 regions built TCR beta libraries. TCRdb itself ran the multiplex PCR reads through MiXCR, one entry per CDR3 protein. The repertoire holds hundreds of thousands of distinct CDR3 sequences, with about a sixth as singletons. Time point described: newly diagnosed GD, antithyroid drugs for less than 3 months. Generation of the TCR library employed RNA extracted from PBMCs. This sample comprised peripheral blood mononuclear cells (PBMCs), obtained at new diagnosis, from a patient treated with antithyroid drugs. The receptors were gathered from a female donor with Graves disease.

This clonotype was seen a few times. The chain links TRBV5-5 to TRBJ1-5; no reliable D call. CDR1 and CDR2 from the germline V gene are SGHKS and YYEKEE (reference sequence). V lost 10 bases, J lost 6 bases, and 8 bases lay in between. The CDR3 loop spans 10 amino acids. CDR3 loop: CARHCQPQHF. In nucleotides, the CDR3 is TGTGCCCGCCACTGTCAGCCCCAGCATTTT.

The J gene is TRBJ2-3, the V gene TRBV29-1, with TRBD2 matching 15 bases. TRBJ2-7 explains the end of the DNA better; the J call may be wrong. The germline gives CDR1 SQVTM, CDR2 ANQGSEA. The CDR3 has 18 residues. This chain's CDR3 is CSVEDLGLAGGDLYEQYF. The CDR3 bases are TGCAGCGTTGAAGATCTGGGACTAGCGGGAGGCGACCTCTACGAGCAGTACTTC.

This clonotype was recorded at least ten times. The V call is TRBV7-9, the J call TRBJ1-5; TRBD1 might be the D (5 bases). The CDR3 loop spans 15 amino acids. The germline V gene encodes CDR1 SEHNR and CDR2 FQNEAQ (reference sequence). V was pared by 1 base and J by 5 bases, with 12 bases between. The CDR3 loop reads CASSLGGQGHQPQHF. The CDR3 nucleotides are TGTGCCAGCAGCTTAGGGGGCCAGGGACATCAGCCCCAGCATTTT.

This clonotype was detected many times. The CDR3 is CASSFVQGSNQPQHF. The DNA of the CDR3 is TGTGCCAGCAGTTTTGTGCAGGGTAGCAATCAGCCCCAGCATTTT. The genes are TRBV28 and TRBJ1-5; perhaps TRBD1 as D (5 bases). Germline-derived CDR1 and CDR2 are MDHEN and SYDVKM. V was cut by 3 bases and J by 0 bases, with 9 bases left in between. This CDR3 is built from 15 residues. The variable domain in full, completed from reference TRBV28 and TRBJ1-5, reads DVKVTQSSRYLVKRTGEKVFLECVQDMDHENMFWYRQDPGLGLRLIYFSYDVKMKEKGDIPEGYSVSREKKERFSLILESASTNQTSMYLCASSFVQGSNQPQHFGDGTRLSIL.

This clonotype occurred many times. The chain uses TRBV27 and TRBJ2-5; 7 nucleotides line up with TRBD1. Losses at the gene ends were 4 bases for V and 2 bases for J; bases not matched to a gene: 4. Per germline, CDR1 MNHEY and CDR2 SMNVEV (reference sequence). CDR3 length equals 14 residues. The CDR3 DNA is TGTGCCAGCAGTTCCTGGGACAGTCAAGAGACCCAGTACTTC. This gives the protein CASSSWDSQETQYF.

At least ten counts were recorded for this clonotype. In DNA form, the CDR3 reads TGCGCCAGCAGCGTACAGGGCCAAAGGGATTACGAGCAGTACTTC. It encodes CASSVQGQRDYEQYF. V usage is TRBV5-1 and J usage is TRBJ2-7; TRBD1 is a possible D gene (6 bases). Deletions cut 4 bases from V and 4 bases from J, with 18 bases between. This CDR3 has 15 residues. The V gene's germline CDR1 is SGHRS and CDR2 YFSETQ.

The table lists this clonotype with many counts. The chain links TRBV12-5 to TRBJ1-5; D is ambiguous. Germline loops: CDR1 LGHNT, CDR2 FRNRAP. The V and J ends lost 3 bases and 6 bases respectively, with 9 bases between them. The CDR3 is 13 amino acids. DNA of the CDR3: TGTGCTAGTGGTTTAGGCGCTCCTCAGCCCCAGCATTTT. This encodes CASGLGAPQPQHF.

This clonotype was found many times. The genes are TRBV6-1 and TRBJ2-3; D is undetermined. Germline V gene sequence: CDR1 MNHNS, CDR2 SASEGT. The CDR3 runs 12 residues. Trimming shortened V by 6 bases and J by 4 bases, and 8 bases separated the two germline ends. The CDR3 bases are TGTGCCAGCAGCTCCCAGGCAGATACGCAGTATTTT. It encodes CASSSQADTQYF.

This clonotype was detected ten times or more. This chain connects TRBV7-9 to TRBJ2-3; 9 positions agree with TRBD2. Germline V gene sequence: CDR1 SEHNR, CDR2 FQNEAQ (reference sequence). The CDR3 is 17 residues long. Trimming cost V 7 bases and J 2 bases; bases outside gene matches: 13. CDR3 nucleotides: TGTGCCAGCACCCCCCGGTCAGCGGGGGGCCTCACAGATACGCAGTATTTT. Translating it yields CASTPRSAGGLTDTQYF.

This clonotype was found a few times. The chain has TRBV9 and TRBJ1-1; D ambiguous. The ends were cut back, 0 bases at V and 0 bases at J, with 9 bases in the middle. CDR1 is SGDLS, CDR2 YYNGEE, per germline. CDR3 length equals 15 residues. The CDR3 DNA sequence: TGTGCCAGCAGCGTAGATGCGGGGTTGAACACTGAAGCTTTCTTT. This encodes CASSVDAGLNTEAFF.

This clonotype was observed many times. The chain links TRBV11-2 to TRBJ2-1; the D call may be TRBD1 or TRBD2 (5 bases each). The V end lost 5 bases, the J end lost 2 bases, and 13 bases lay between the germline ends. Germline V gene sequence: CDR1 SGHAT, CDR2 FQNNGV. The CDR3 is 15 amino acids. The CDR3 here is CASSLTRGAYNEQFF. CDR3 coding DNA: TGTGCCAGCAGCCTAACTAGAGGGGCCTACAATGAGCAGTTCTTC.

This clonotype was found many times. CDR3 sequence: CASSQTSGNSYEQYF. CDR3 sequence (DNA): TGTGCCAGCAGCCAGACTAGCGGGAATTCGTACGAGCAGTACTTC. The chain combines TRBV7-6 with TRBJ2-7, with 11 bases identical to TRBD2. Trimming removed 5 bases from V and 4 bases from J; junction bases left unmatched: 7. Per germline, CDR1 SGHVS and CDR2 FNYEAQ. This CDR3 has 15 amino acids.

This clonotype was detected many times. This sequence may be a read error, since a much larger clone differs from it by one base. V and J are TRBV28 and TRBJ1-2, with D unresolved. CDR3 length: 16 residues. Trimming stripped 4 bases from V and 0 bases from J, with 15 bases between. Germline lookup yields CDR1 MDHEN and CDR2 SYDVKM. The CDR3 is CASSSRSGFPNYGYTF. In DNA form, the CDR3 reads TGTGCCAGCAGTTCCCGCAGTGGCTTTCCTAACTATGGCTACACCTTC.

This chain connects TRBV6-5 to TRBJ2-2, with D perhaps TRBD1 (5 bases). Germline loops: CDR1 MNHEY, CDR2 SVGAGI. This CDR3 has 17 residues. V was clipped by 0 bases and J by 4 bases, with 15 bases between them. The CDR3 bases are TGTGCCAGCAGTTACTCTATCGGGCAGGGTGGCACCGGGGAGCTGTTTTTT. Amino acid sequence: CASSYSIGQGGTGELFF.

This clonotype turned up a few times. The chain links TRBV6-5 to TRBJ1-2; D unclear. Germline-derived CDR1 and CDR2 are MNHEY and SVGAGI. CDR3 size: 13 residues. V was trimmed by 3 bases and J by 4 bases, leaving 9 bases between them. The CDR3 loop is CASSYRSSYGYTF. DNA for the CDR3: TGTGCCAGCAGTTATAGGAGTTCCTATGGCTACACCTTC.

This clonotype was seen ten or more times. CDR3 amino acids: CSAIDRGRETLGETQYF. The DNA of the CDR3 is TGCAGTGCTATCGACAGGGGGCGGGAGACTCTAGGAGAGACCCAGTACTTC. V is TRBV20-1 and J is TRBJ2-5; 10 bases align to TRBD1. This CDR3 contains 17 residues. J gave up 4 bases and V 4 bases, and 15 bases lay outside the gene matches. Germline V gives CDR1 DFQATT, CDR2 SNEGSKA (reference sequence).

This clonotype was seen only a few times. This chain joins TRBV19 and TRBJ2-1, with 7 bases lining up with TRBD2. V lost 6 bases to trimming and J lost 4 bases; unmatched junction nucleotides: 12. The CDR3 totals 16 residues. CDR1 and CDR2 (germline): LNHDA, SQIVND (reference sequence). CDR3 DNA: TGTGCCAGTAGCTGGGGGGGGGGGGTCGCGTACAATGAGCAGTTCTTC. It encodes CASSWGGGVAYNEQFF.

This clonotype was seen ten or more times. The V and J genes are TRBV11-1 and TRBJ2-3, with TRBD2 matching 8 bases. Losses at the gene ends were 4 bases for V and 4 bases for J; bases not matched to a gene: 7. CDR3 length: 15 residues. Germline loops: CDR1 SGHAT, CDR2 FQDESV (reference sequence). The CDR3 reads CASSSWTSIADTQYF. In nucleotides, the CDR3 is TGTGCCAGCAGCTCCTGGACTAGCATCGCAGATACGCAGTATTTT.

This clonotype has ten or more counts. The J gene is TRBJ1-4, the V gene TRBV7-8, with TRBD1 matching over 7 bases. The trim removed 0 bases at V and 7 bases at J, leaving 5 bases unmatched. This CDR3 has 15 amino acids. CDR1 and CDR2 from the germline V gene are SGHVS and FQNEAQ. The CDR3 loop reads CASSLAFQGGEKLFF. CDR3 nucleotide sequence: TGTGCCAGCAGCTTAGCGTTCCAGGGGGGTGAAAAACTGTTTTTT.